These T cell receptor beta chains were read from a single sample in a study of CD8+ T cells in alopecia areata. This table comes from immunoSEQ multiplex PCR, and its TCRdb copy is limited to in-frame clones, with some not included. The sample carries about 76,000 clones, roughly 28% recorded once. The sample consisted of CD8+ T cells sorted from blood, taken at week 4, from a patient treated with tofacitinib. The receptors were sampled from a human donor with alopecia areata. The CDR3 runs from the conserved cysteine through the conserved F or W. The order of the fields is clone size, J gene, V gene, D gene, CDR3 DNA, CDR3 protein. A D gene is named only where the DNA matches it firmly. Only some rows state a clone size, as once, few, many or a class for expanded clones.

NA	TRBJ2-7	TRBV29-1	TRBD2	TGCAGCGTTGAAGGCCTAGCGGGGGGGGCGGCCTACGAGCAGTACTTC	CSVEGLAGGAAYEQYF
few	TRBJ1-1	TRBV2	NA	TGTGCCAGCAGTGAAGCAGCAATTGAAGCTTTCTTT	CASSEAAIEAFF
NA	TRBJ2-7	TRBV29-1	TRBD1	TGCAGCGTTGAAGGGACCGGGACAGGGATCTACGAGCAGTACTTC	CSVEGTGTGIYEQYF
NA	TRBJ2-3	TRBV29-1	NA	TGCAGCGTTGATCTAGGAGCAGGGGTGTTGGCAGATACGCAGTATTTT	CSVDLGAGVLADTQYF
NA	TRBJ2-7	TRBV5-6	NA	TGTGCCAGCAGCTTGGACGGACATGGAACCTACGAGCAGTACTTC	CASSLDGHGTYEQYF
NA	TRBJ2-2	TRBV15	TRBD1	TGTGCCACCAGCAGAGATCGGGACAGGGGAGCCGGGGAGCTGTTTTTT	CATSRDRDRGAGELFF
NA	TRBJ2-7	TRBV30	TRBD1	TGTGCCTGGACACAGGGGATATCCTACGAGCAGTACTTC	CAWTQGISYEQYF
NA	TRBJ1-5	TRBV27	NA	TGTGCCAGCAGTCCAGGGTGGGGGCTCCAGCATTTT	CASSPGWGLQHF
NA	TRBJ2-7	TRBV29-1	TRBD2	TGCAGCGTTGAAGATTCCTTAGCGGGAGGACCCTACGAGCAGTACTTC	CSVEDSLAGGPYEQYF
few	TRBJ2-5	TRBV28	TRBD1	TGTGCCAGCAGTTACAGGGGTGAGACCCAGTACTTC	CASSYRGETQYF
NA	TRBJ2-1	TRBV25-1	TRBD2	TGTGCCAGCAGTGAGAGCGGGAGTTCCTACAATGAGCAGTTCTTC	CASSESGSSYNEQFF
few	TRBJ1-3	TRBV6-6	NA	TGTGCCAGCAGTGATGGGGTGTCGGGAAACACCATATATTTT	CASSDGVSGNTIYF
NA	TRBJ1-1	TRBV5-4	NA	TGTGCCAGCAGCTCCCTGAGCACTGAAGCTTTCTTT	CASSSLSTEAFF
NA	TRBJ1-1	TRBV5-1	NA	TGTGCCAGCAGCTTCTATAGGGTTTTGGACACTGAAGCTTTCTTT	CASSFYRVLDTEAFF
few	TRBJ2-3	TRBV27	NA	TGTGCCAGCAGTCCTCGACGGGGGACAGATACGCAGTATTTT	CASSPRRGTDTQYF
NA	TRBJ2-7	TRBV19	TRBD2	TGTGCCAGTAGTGTTACGGGAGGACTCCGCTACGAGCAGTACTTC	CASSVTGGLRYEQYF
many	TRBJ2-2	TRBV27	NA	TGTGCCAGCAGTTTATGGTGGGGGGCCGGGGAGCTGTTTTTT	CASSLWWGAGELFF
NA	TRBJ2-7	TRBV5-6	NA	TGTGCCAGCAGCGTGGGCAATAGCTACGAGCAGTACTTC	CASSVGNSYEQYF
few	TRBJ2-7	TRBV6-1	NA	TGTGCCAGCAGTGCTTGGACAGCGGACTCCTACGAGCAGTACTTC	CASSAWTADSYEQYF
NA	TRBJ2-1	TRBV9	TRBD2	TGTGCCAGCAGCGCGGGGGGTTATTCCTACAATGAGCAGTTCTTC	CASSAGGYSYNEQFF
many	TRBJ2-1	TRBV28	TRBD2	TGTGCCAGCAGTTTATGGACTAGCGGGACTGAGCAGTTCTTC	CASSLWTSGTEQFF
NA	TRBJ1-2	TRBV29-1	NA	TGCAGCGTTGAGTTTGGGGCGGGACGTTATGGCTACACCTTC	CSVEFGAGRYGYTF
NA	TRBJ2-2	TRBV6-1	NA	TGTGCCGCGGAGCGGGACACCGGGGAGCTGTTTTTT	CAAERDTGELFF
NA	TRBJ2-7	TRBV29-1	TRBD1	TGCAGCGTTGAAGGAGAAGGGGGACAGGGACTCTACGAGCAGTACTTC	CSVEGEGGQGLYEQYF
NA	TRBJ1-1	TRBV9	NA	TGTGCCAGCAGCCCCGCCTCTTCGGGGGGGACTGAAGCTTTCTTT	CASSPASSGGTEAFF
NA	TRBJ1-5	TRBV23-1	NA	TGCGCCAGCAGTCGACAGCTAAATCAGCCCCAGCATTTT	CASSRQLNQPQHF
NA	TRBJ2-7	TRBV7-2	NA	TGTGCCAGCAGCTCGGGACTGGAGCAGTACTTC	CASSSGLEQYF
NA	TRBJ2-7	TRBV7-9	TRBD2	TGTGCCAGCAGCTTAGTCAGGACTAGCGGGAGGAGCGAGCAGTACTTC	CASSLVRTSGRSEQYF
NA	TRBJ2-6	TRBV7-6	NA	TGTGCCAGCAGCCCCGGCCCGCGCGGGGCCAACGTCCTGACTTTC	CASSPGPRGANVLTF
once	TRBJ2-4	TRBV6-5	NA	TGTGCCAGCAGTTACGGGGGTGCCAAAAACATTCAGTACTTC	CASSYGGAKNIQYF
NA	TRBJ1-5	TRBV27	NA	TGTGCCAGCAGTTTATCGGCTTGGTCGTATCAGCCCCAGCATTTT	CASSLSAWSYQPQHF
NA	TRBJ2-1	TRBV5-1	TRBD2	TGCGCCAGCAGCGTGACTCTAGCGGCCTACAATGAGCAGTTCTTC	CASSVTLAAYNEQFF
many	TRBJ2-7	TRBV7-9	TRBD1	TGTGCCAGCAGCAGCGTCGGGACAGACCCCTACGAGCAGTACTTC	CASSSVGTDPYEQYF
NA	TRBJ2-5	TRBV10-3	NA	TGTGCCATCAGTGAGTCGGCGGGACGGGAGACCCAGTACTTC	CAISESAGRETQYF
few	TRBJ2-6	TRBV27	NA	TGTGCCAGCAGCTCTACAGGGTTTAGTGGGGCCAACGTCCTGACTTTC	CASSSTGFSGANVLTF
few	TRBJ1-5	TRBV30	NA	TGTGCCTGGAGTGAGACCCGAGGACAGCCCCAGCATTTT	CAWSETRGQPQHF
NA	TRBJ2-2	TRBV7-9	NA	TGTGCCAGCAGCACCAACACAGGGATTACGAACACCGGGGAGCTGTTTTTT	CASSTNTGITNTGELFF
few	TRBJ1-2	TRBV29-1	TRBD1	TGCAGCGTAGATACAGGGGTGGTCGGTGGCTACACCTTC	CSVDTGVVGGYTF
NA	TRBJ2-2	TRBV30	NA	TGTGCCTGGAGTGCCGTAAACACCGGGGAGCTGTTTTTT	CAWSAVNTGELFF
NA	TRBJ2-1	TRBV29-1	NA	TGCAGCGTGGACCTAGGACAGTCAGAACAGTTCTTC	CSVDLGQSEQFF
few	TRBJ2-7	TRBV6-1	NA	TGTGCCAGCAGTGCCGGAAGTTTCGAGCAGTACTTC	CASSAGSFEQYF
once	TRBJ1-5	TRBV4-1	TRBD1	TGCGCCAGCAGCTGGGACAGGGGGCTGAATCAGCCCCAGCATTTT	CASSWDRGLNQPQHF
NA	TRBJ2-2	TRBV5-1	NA	TGCGCCAGCAGCTTCCCCCCAGGGGTATCGAACACCGGGGAGCTGTTTTTT	CASSFPPGVSNTGELFF
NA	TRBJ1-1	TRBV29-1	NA	TGCAGCGTCCTCCGGGGGACTACTGAAGCTTTCTTT	CSVLRGTTEAFF
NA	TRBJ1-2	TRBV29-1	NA	TGCAGCGTCCTGGGAACTAACTATGGCTACACCTTC	CSVLGTNYGYTF
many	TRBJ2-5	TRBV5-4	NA	TGTGCCAGCAGCCCCCGGGACGGACAAGAGACCCAGTACTTC	CASSPRDGQETQYF
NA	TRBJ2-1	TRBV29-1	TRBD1	TGCAGCGTTGATGACAGGGGGCACAATGAGCAGTTCTTC	CSVDDRGHNEQFF
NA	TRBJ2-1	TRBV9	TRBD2	TGTGCCAGCAGCCCCGGACTAGCGGCTTACAATGAGCAGTTCTTC	CASSPGLAAYNEQFF
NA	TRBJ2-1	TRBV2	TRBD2	TGTGCCAGGACCAAAGCGGGAATGGATGAGCAGTTCTTC	CARTKAGMDEQFF
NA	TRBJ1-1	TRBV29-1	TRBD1	TGCAGCGTTGGGACAGGTGGGACTGAAGCTTTCTTT	CSVGTGGTEAFF
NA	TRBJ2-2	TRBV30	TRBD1	TGTGCCTGGAGCTCAGGGGGCACCGGGGAGCTGTTTTTT	CAWSSGGTGELFF
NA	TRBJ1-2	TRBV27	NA	TGTGCCAGCAGTTTAAGACAAGGGCTCCCTAATGGCTACACCTTC	CASSLRQGLPNGYTF
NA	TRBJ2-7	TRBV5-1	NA	TGCGCCAGCAGCTTGGGGGGCGAGCAGTACTTC	CASSLGGEQYF
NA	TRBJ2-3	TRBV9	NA	TGTGCCAGCAGTGTCGATTCAGATACGCAGTATTTT	CASSVDSDTQYF
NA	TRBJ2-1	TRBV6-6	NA	TGTGCCAGCAGTTACTCGTCCGAGAGAAATGAGCAGTTCTTC	CASSYSSERNEQFF